This TCR beta chain was profiled in a study of spatial heterogeneity in lung cancer. Study information: Alpha-chain sequences were consistently detected less often than beta-chain sequences. Raw reads contained each unique TCR and UMI combination more than ten times on average.

TCRdb re-called the 5' RACE reads through MiXCR, storing one row per CDR3 protein. Found here are 40,000 to 50,000 distinct CDR3 sequences, 7.5% to 8% of them singletons; the top ten hold approximately 13%. Indicated time point: sample taken at primary tumor resection. The sequenced material consisted of unsorted whole RNA from tumor, nontumor lung or frozen PBMC. Study outcomes and limitations: Expanded tumor TCRs that were ubiquitous appeared in blood more at resection than follow-up.

This clonotype came up a few times. Its antigen is undetermined. The CDR3 covers 16 residues. Germline CDR1 reads SGHAT; CDR2 reads FQNNGV. V shed 10 bases and J shed 2 bases, with 18 bases lying between them. This receptor was obtained from a female donor with early-stage non-small cell lung cancer. Sequenced here: PBMCs, sampled at surgery. This chain joins TRBV11-2 and TRBJ1-6; D is uncertain. As DNA, the CDR3 is TGTGCCACCAATCCCGGTCGCGGCGCCTATAATTCACCCCTCCACTTT. It is translated as CATNPGRGAYNSPLHF.